The 32 T cell receptor beta chains below all came from one sample that was sequenced in a study of T cell repertoires in cytomegalovirus infection. Each CDR3 protein is one row after TCRdb ran MiXCR on the reads. In the table there are 450,000 to 600,000 distinct CDR3 sequences, about 11% of which are singletons. The sequencing sample was made of PBMCs. The receptors were sampled from a human donor in good health (CMV status not recorded). Some clones in this sample may be carry-over from other donors' samples.

This clonotype was recorded many times. The gene calls are TRBV6-1 and TRBJ2-1, with D unclear. The CDR3 covers 14 residues. Trimming removed 5 bases from V and 4 bases from J, with 12 bases in between. From germline, CDR1 is MNHNS and CDR2 SASEGT. CDR3 loop: CASSPTRKYNEQFF. For the CDR3, the DNA is TGTGCCAGCAGTCCAACCCGGAAGTACAATGAGCAGTTCTTC.

This clonotype was seen repeatedly, ten times or more. The V and J genes are TRBV28 and TRBJ2-5; no clear D. Per germline, CDR1 MDHEN and CDR2 SYDVKM. Trimming took 3 bases from V and 2 from J, leaving 19 bases between them. CDR3 length equals 17 residues. In DNA, the CDR3 is TGTGCCAGCAGTTTTAACCCCGAGGAACTGAGGCAAGAGACCCAGTACTTC. Protein product: CASSFNPEELRQETQYF.

This clonotype was counted only a few times. The chain links TRBV23-1 to TRBJ2-3; 7 bases fit TRBD2. TRBV23-1 is an ORF; its function is uncertain. CDR3 length: 14 residues. V trimming: 6 bases; J trimming: 7 bases; junction bases outside the gene matches: 10. CDR3 sequence reads: CASSPTGGVNTQYF. CDR3 DNA: TGCGCCAGCAGCCCCACTGGGGGGGTAAATACGCAGTATTTT.

This clonotype has a count of ten or more. The V call is TRBV11-2, the J call TRBJ2-1, with D perhaps matching TRBD1 or TRBD2 (6 bases each). Trimming took off 4 bases at V and 10 bases at J, with 23 bases between the two ends. Germline values: CDR1 SGHAT, CDR2 FQNNGV. The CDR3 has 16 amino acids. CDR3 sequence (DNA): TGTGCCAGCAGCTCCCCGGGTCTCCCACTCGGGGGCGAGCAGTTCTTC. This sequence encodes CASSSPGLPLGGEQFF.

This clonotype came up a few times. The V gene is TRBV4-2, the J gene TRBJ2-2; D might be TRBD1 (7 bases). The germline gives CDR1 LGHNA, CDR2 YNFKEQ. Trimming cost V 1 base and J 5 bases, with 14 bases left between them. The CDR3 spans 16 residues. CDR3 sequence (DNA): TGTGCCAGCAGCCAAGCAGGAGGGGGCGAGACCGGGGAGCTGTTTTTT. Residues: CASSQAGGGETGELFF.

This clonotype was counted many times. This CDR3 reads CASSLAEYRSYEQYF. The CDR3 bases are TGTGCCAGCAGCTTAGCTGAGTACAGATCCTACGAGCAGTACTTC. The gene calls are TRBV7-9 and TRBJ2-7; D is unclear. V shed 0 bases and J shed 1 base, with 10 bases lying between them. The CDR3 is 15 residues long. Germline V lookup: CDR1 SEHNR, CDR2 FQNEAQ (reference sequence). The variable domain in full, completed from reference TRBV7-9 and TRBJ2-7, reads DTGVSQNPRHKITKRGQNVTFRCDPISEHNRLYWYRQTLGQGPEFLTYFQNEAQLEKSRLLSDRFSAERPKGSFSTLEIQRTEQGDSAMYLCASSLAEYRSYEQYFGPGTRLTVT.

Of note for this clonotype: Just one base apart from a much larger clone, this may be a read error. The conserved closing phenylalanine or tryptophan is absent in this CDR3, likely reflecting a read error. V is TRBV12-5 and J is TRBJ1-6; 8 bases map to TRBD1. V dropped 5 bases and J dropped 6; count of bases not matched to a gene: 3. In germline, CDR1 is LGHNT, CDR2 FRNRAP. CDR3 length: 14 residues. The CDR3 bases are TGTGCTAGTGGTACCGGGACAGGTAATTCACCCCTCCACGTT. It is translated as CASGTGTGNSPLHV.

This clonotype was counted between two and nine times. V gene TRBV13 combines with J gene TRBJ2-7, with a tentative D call TRBD2 (7 bases). CDR3 length: 18 residues. Germline assignment: CDR1 PRHDT and CDR2 FYEKMQ (reference sequence). V dropped 5 bases and J dropped 0 bases, with 23 bases sitting between them. The CDR3 is CASSKQFGGGLSSYEQYF. The CDR3 DNA is TGTGCCAGCAGCAAACAGTTTGGGGGGGGCCTGAGCTCCTACGAGCAGTACTTC.

This chain connects TRBV19 to TRBJ2-1, with 10 bases identical to TRBD2. The CDR3 contains 16 residues. CDR1 LNHDA and CDR2 SQIVND come from the germline V gene (reference sequence). The trim removed 4 bases at V and 7 bases at J, leaving 10 bases unmatched. In nucleotides, the CDR3 is TGTGCCAGTAGTACCAAAGGGACTAGCGTTTGGAATGAGCAGTTCTTC. As protein: CASSTKGTSVWNEQFF.

This clonotype occurred many times. The V call is TRBV12-3 or TRBV12-4, the J call TRBJ1-2; TRBD1 agrees at 11 bases. This CDR3 contains 14 residues. J lost 1 base, V lost 10 bases, and 5 bases had no gene match. The CDR3 loop is CATRGQGGNYGYTF. The CDR3 DNA reads TGTGCCACCAGGGGACAGGGGGGTAACTATGGCTACACCTTC.

This sequence joins TRBV29-1 and TRBJ1-6; D not certain. Trimming cost V 1 base and J 6 bases, with 10 bases left between them. This CDR3 has 14 residues. CDR1 SQVTM and CDR2 ANQGSEA come from the germline V gene. The CDR3 DNA follows: TGCAGCGTTGAAGCGGCAGATTCTAATTCACCCCTCCACTTT. It translates to CSVEAADSNSPLHF.

This clonotype has more than one count but fewer than ten. V gene TRBV24-1 combines with J gene TRBJ2-7; 7 bases agree with TRBD2. CDR3 length: 15 residues. After removal of 5 bases from V and 5 bases from J, the junction contained 11 bases not matched to a gene. CDR1 is KGHDR and CDR2 is SFDVKD in the germline V gene. The DNA of the CDR3 is TGTGCCACCAGTGGTGGGAGGGCCTGGAGGGACGAGCAGTACTTC. As protein: CATSGGRAWRDEQYF.

In this sample, this clonotype turned up many times. This rearrangement joins TRBV7-6 to TRBJ2-2, with D possibly matching TRBD2 (5 bases). Germline V gives CDR1 SGHVS, CDR2 FNYEAQ. This CDR3 has 21 residues. The germline V and J ends were trimmed by 2 bases and 0 bases, with 25 bases remaining between them. For the CDR3, the DNA is TGTGCCAGCAGCTTACTCTCACCTCGCAGGCGAGGGAGCCCGAACACCGGGGAGCTGTTTTTT. Encoded protein: CASSLLSPRRRGSPNTGELFF.

The genes are TRBV7-6 and TRBJ1-2; weak D call: TRBD1 (6 bases). In germline, CDR1 is SGHVS, CDR2 FNYEAQ. With 6 bases removed from V and 2 bases from J, the gap between germline ends came to 13 bases. The CDR3 is 14 amino acids. The CDR3 sequence: CASRRGGLNYGYTF. CDR3 coding DNA: TGTGCCAGCAGGCGCGGGGGGCTCAACTATGGCTACACCTTC.

The sample holds many counts of this clonotype. J is TRBJ2-1 and V is TRBV3-1, with D possibly TRBD2 on 6 matching bases. V was clipped by 1 base and J by 3 bases, with 16 bases between them. Germline values: CDR1 LGHDT, CDR2 YNNKEL (reference sequence). CDR3 length: 17 amino acids. CDR3 sequence: CASSQGSGGRGYNEQFF. The CDR3 region has the DNA TGTGCCAGCAGCCAAGGTTCCGGGGGAAGGGGCTACAATGAGCAGTTCTTC.

This clonotype occurred many times. The genes are TRBV7-8 and TRBJ1-1; no clear D gene. The germline CDR1 and CDR2 sequences are SGHVS and FQNEAQ. The length of the CDR3 is 15 residues. Trimming pared 3 bases from V and 0 bases from J, leaving 11 bases between. The CDR3 loop is CASSFRIGMNTEAFF. CDR3 in DNA: TGTGCCAGCAGCTTCCGTATAGGTATGAACACTGAAGCTTTCTTT.

This clonotype came up many times. This sequence joins TRBV6-1 and TRBJ2-3; D not resolved. The CDR3 consists of 16 residues. Germline V CDR1 and CDR2: MNHNS, SASEGT. V dropped 2 bases and J dropped 3 bases, with 15 bases sitting between them. CDR3 loop: CASSEPQTRGTDTQYF. In DNA form, the CDR3 reads TGTGCCAGCAGTGAACCCCAGACCCGAGGAACAGATACGCAGTATTTT.

This clonotype was seen ten or more times. The rearrangement links TRBV12-3 or TRBV12-4 to TRBJ2-4, with D tentatively TRBD2 (5 bases). The V and J ends lost 8 bases and 1 base respectively, with 9 bases between them. There are 13 residues in the CDR3. CDR3 loop: CASLGDAKNIQYF. The CDR3, as DNA: TGTGCCAGCTTGGGAGATGCCAAAAACATTCAGTACTTC.

The table lists this clonotype with a few counts. The rearrangement joins TRBV7-3 to TRBJ2-1, with 7 bases identical to TRBD1. CDR3 length: 13 amino acids. V trimming: 5 bases; J trimming: 7 bases; junction bases outside the gene matches: 5. Looked up from germline, CDR1 is SGHTA and CDR2 is FQGTGA. The CDR3 is CASSAHRGNEQFF. CDR3 DNA: TGTGCCAGCAGCGCCCACAGGGGAAATGAGCAGTTCTTC.

In its sample, this clonotype was seen many times. The J gene is TRBJ2-1, the V gene TRBV11-2; 7 nucleotides agree with TRBD1. V was pared by 5 bases and J by 6 bases, with 4 bases of the junction left unmatched. Germline CDR1 is SGHAT and CDR2 is FQNNGV. The CDR3 length is 13 residues. The chain's CDR3 is CASSARQGNEQFF. The CDR3 DNA sequence: TGTGCCAGCAGCGCCCGACAGGGCAATGAGCAGTTCTTC.

This clonotype appeared many times. The V call is TRBV11-2, the J call TRBJ2-7; the match to TRBD1 covers 8 bases. V lost 11 bases to trimming and J lost 5 bases; unmatched junction nucleotides: 11. This CDR3 is 13 amino acids long. Germline CDR1 is SGHAT and CDR2 is FQNNGV. The DNA for the CDR3 is TGTGCCGCGAAAGACAGGGGTAGTAACGAGCAGTACTTC. Its protein product is CAAKDRGSNEQYF.

This clonotype appeared many times. The V call is TRBV7-3, the J call TRBJ2-7, with D possibly being TRBD1 or TRBD2 (5 bases each). V was pared by 5 bases and J by 9 bases, with 17 bases between. The CDR3 runs 13 residues. Germline V gene sequence: CDR1 SGHTA, CDR2 FQGTGA. The CDR3 region has the DNA TGTGCCAGCAGCCTGACAGAATATGAGGGGCAGTACTTC. It translates to CASSLTEYEGQYF.

The rearrangement uses TRBV28 and TRBJ2-7; D call uncertain. V was trimmed by 5 bases and J by 0 bases, leaving 17 bases between them. The CDR3 covers 16 residues. Per germline, CDR1 MDHEN and CDR2 SYDVKM. The CDR3 loop is CASSPPSRPFSYEQYF. The CDR3 nucleotides read TGTGCCAGCAGTCCTCCCTCGCGGCCGTTCTCCTACGAGCAGTACTTC. The whole variable domain, filled in from reference TRBV28 and TRBJ2-7, reads DVKVTQSSRYLVKRTGEKVFLECVQDMDHENMFWYRQDPGLGLRLIYFSYDVKMKEKGDIPEGYSVSREKKERFSLILESASTNQTSMYLCASSPPSRPFSYEQYFGPGTRLTVT.

This clonotype was seen at least ten times. The V call is TRBV4-2, the J call TRBJ1-2; unclear D gene. The CDR3 extends over 15 amino acids. Trimming removed 4 bases from V and 8 bases from J, with 20 bases in between. Germline lookup yields CDR1 LGHNA and CDR2 YNFKEQ. This CDR3 reads CASSRSADKERGYTF. The CDR3 bases are TGTGCCAGCAGCCGCTCGGCCGACAAAGAGAGGGGCTACACCTTC.

In its sample, this clonotype was seen many times. J is TRBJ2-2 and V is TRBV12-3 or TRBV12-4; TRBD1 matches 12 bases. After removal of 6 bases from V and 4 bases from J, the junction contained 3 bases not matched to a gene. The CDR3 sequence is 15 residues long. The CDR3 is CASSEGQGATGELFF. The CDR3 nucleotides are TGTGCCAGCAGCGAGGGACAGGGGGCCACCGGGGAGCTGTTTTTT.

This clonotype was seen ten or more times. The chain carries TRBV28 and TRBJ1-2; D is ambiguous. V lost 6 bases, J lost 7 bases, and 9 bases lay in between. Germline CDR1 MDHEN, CDR2 SYDVKM. CDR3 length: 11 amino acids. The CDR3 DNA reads TGTGCCAGCAGCCGGGTTGGTGGCTACACCTTC. Protein product: CASSRVGGYTF.

This clonotype was found many times. The chain is built from TRBV11-1 and TRBJ2-7; the D is unclear. Germline lookup yields CDR1 SGHAT and CDR2 FQDESV (reference sequence). V lost 7 bases, J lost 2 bases, and 9 bases lay in between. This CDR3 is 12 amino acids long. The CDR3 DNA reads as TGTGCCAGCATCTCGGGTACCTACGAGCAGTACTTC. The encoded protein is CASISGTYEQYF. The entire variable domain, with the rest obtained from reference TRBV11-1 and TRBJ2-7, is as follows: EAEVAQSPRYKITEKSQAVAFWCDPISGHATLYWYRQILGQGPELLVQFQDESVVDDSQLPKDRFSAERLKGVDSTLKIQPAELGDSAMYLCASISGTYEQYFGPGTRLTVT.

The table lists this clonotype with a few counts. The chain uses TRBV3-1 and TRBJ1-3; 7 nucleotides line up with TRBD1. Germline CDR1 and CDR2: LGHDT and YNNKEL (reference sequence). The CDR3 covers 15 residues. The ends lost 2 bases at V and 4 bases at J; junction bases unmatched: 5. This CDR3 is CASSQFGTEGNTIYF. CDR3 coding DNA: TGTGCCAGCAGCCAATTCGGGACAGAAGGAAACACCATATATTTT.

This clonotype has only a few counts. The chain links TRBV20-1 to TRBJ1-5; D gene uncertain. Trimming stripped 0 bases from V and 4 bases from J, with 13 bases between. The CDR3 covers 15 residues. The V gene's germline CDR1 is DFQATT and CDR2 SNEGSKA (reference sequence). The chain's CDR3 is CSAREQPAGNQPQHF. CDR3 sequence (DNA): TGCAGTGCTAGAGAACAGCCGGCGGGGAATCAGCCCCAGCATTTT.

Many counts were recorded for this clonotype. The chain couples TRBV12-3 or TRBV12-4 to TRBJ1-3, with TRBD1 matching over 7 bases. V lost 2 bases and J lost 4; bases outside the gene matches: 5. The CDR3 covers 15 residues. The CDR3 spells CASSLNSGQGNTIYF. CDR3 in DNA: TGTGCCAGCAGTTTAAACTCGGGACAGGGAAACACCATATATTTT.

This clonotype turned up a few times. This chain uses TRBV11-2 with TRBJ1-4; 10 nucleotides match TRBD1. This CDR3 contains 15 residues. The V gene end was trimmed by 5 bases and the J gene end by 4 bases; junction bases not matched to a gene: 4. In germline, CDR1 is SGHAT, CDR2 FQNNGV. The DNA of the CDR3 is TGTGCCAGCAGCCTAAGGACAGGGGGTAATGAAAAACTGTTTTTT. It specifies CASSLRTGGNEKLFF.

Written as DNA, the CDR3 is TGTGCCAGCAGCTTCCCCCCGACAGGGGGTGAAAACATTCAGTACTTC. Amino acids: CASSFPPTGGENIQYF. The chain recombines TRBV7-9 with TRBJ2-4, with 9 bases matching TRBD1. From germline, CDR1 is SEHNR and CDR2 FQNEAQ (reference sequence). The V and J ends lost 3 bases and 5 bases, in that order; junction bases with no gene match: 8. This CDR3 comprises 16 residues.